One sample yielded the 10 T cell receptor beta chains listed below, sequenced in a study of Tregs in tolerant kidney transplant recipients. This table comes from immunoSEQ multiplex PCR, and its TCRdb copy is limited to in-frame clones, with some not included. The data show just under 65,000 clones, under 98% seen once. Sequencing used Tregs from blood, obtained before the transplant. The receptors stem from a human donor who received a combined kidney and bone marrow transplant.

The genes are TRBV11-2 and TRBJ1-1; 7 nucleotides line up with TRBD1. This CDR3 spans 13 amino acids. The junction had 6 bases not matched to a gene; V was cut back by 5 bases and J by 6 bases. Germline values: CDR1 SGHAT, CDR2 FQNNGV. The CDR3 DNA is TGTGCCAGCAGCACAGACAGGGACGCTGAAGCTTTCTTT. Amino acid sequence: CASSTDRDAEAFF.

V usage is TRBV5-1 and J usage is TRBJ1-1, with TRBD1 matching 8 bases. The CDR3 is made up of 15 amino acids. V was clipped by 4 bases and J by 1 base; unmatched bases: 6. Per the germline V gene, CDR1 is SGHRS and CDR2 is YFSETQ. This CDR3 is CASSMQGQGNTEAFF. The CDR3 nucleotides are TGCGCCAGCAGCATGCAAGGACAGGGGAACACTGAAGCTTTCTTT.

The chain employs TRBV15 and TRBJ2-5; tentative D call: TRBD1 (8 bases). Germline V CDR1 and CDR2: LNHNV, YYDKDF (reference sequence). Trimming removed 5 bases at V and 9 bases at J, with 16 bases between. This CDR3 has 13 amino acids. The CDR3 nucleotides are TGTGCCACCAGCGCGGACAGGGAGGGGGCCCAGTACTTC. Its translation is CATSADREGAQYF.

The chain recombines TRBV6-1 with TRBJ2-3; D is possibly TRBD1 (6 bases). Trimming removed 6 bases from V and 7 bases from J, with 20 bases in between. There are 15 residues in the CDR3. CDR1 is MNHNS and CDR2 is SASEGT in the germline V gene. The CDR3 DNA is TGTGCCAGCAGGGCCCGACAGGACTTTGTATATACGCAGTATTTT. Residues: CASRARQDFVYTQYF.

In DNA, the CDR3 is TGTGCCAGCAGCTCAGGGGGCCCTACTTACAATGAGCAGTTCTTC. Its translation is CASSSGGPTYNEQFF. The genes are TRBV7-3 and TRBJ2-1, with 8 positions matching TRBD1. CDR1 and CDR2 from the germline V gene are SGHTA and FQGTGA. CDR3 length: 15 amino acids. The ends lost 4 bases at V and 4 bases at J; junction bases unmatched: 6.

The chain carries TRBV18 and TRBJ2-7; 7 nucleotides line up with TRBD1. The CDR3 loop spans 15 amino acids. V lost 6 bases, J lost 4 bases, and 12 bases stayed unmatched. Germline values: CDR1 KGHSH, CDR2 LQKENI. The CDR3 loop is CASSPNPGQSYEQYF. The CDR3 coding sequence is TGTGCCAGCTCTCCAAATCCGGGACAGTCTTACGAGCAGTACTTC.

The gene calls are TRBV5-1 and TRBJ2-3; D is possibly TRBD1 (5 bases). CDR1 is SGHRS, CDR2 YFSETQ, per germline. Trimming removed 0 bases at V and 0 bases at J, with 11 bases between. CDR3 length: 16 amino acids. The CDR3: CASSLGLDISTDTQYF. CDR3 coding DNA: TGCGCCAGCAGCTTGGGGTTGGACATCAGCACAGATACGCAGTATTTT.

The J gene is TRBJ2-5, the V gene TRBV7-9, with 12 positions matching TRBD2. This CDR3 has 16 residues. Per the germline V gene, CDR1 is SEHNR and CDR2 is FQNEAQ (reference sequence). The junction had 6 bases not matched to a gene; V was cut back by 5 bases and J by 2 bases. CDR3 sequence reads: CASSPLAGGSQETQYF. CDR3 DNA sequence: TGTGCCAGCAGCCCACTAGCGGGAGGTTCACAAGAGACCCAGTACTTC.

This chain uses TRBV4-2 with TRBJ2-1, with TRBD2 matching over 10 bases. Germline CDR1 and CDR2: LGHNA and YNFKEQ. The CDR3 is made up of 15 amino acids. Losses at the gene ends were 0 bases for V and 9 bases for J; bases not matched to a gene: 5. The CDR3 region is CASSQDLAGAFEQFF. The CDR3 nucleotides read TGTGCCAGCAGCCAAGATCTAGCGGGAGCCTTTGAGCAGTTCTTC.

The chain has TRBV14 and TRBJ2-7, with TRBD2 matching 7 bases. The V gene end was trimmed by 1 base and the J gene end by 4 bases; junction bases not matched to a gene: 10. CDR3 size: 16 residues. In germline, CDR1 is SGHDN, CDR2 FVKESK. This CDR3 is CASSQASWRGGYEQYF. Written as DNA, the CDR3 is TGTGCCAGCAGCCAAGCCTCCTGGAGGGGAGGGTACGAGCAGTACTTC.